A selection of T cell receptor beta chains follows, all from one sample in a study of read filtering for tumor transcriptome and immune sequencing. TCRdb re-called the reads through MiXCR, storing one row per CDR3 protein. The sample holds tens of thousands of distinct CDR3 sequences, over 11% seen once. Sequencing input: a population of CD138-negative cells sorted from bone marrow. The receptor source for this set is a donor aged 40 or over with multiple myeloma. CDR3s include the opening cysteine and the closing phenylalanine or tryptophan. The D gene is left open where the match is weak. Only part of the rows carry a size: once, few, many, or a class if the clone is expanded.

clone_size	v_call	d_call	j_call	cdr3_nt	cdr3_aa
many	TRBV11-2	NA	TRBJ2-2	TGTGCCAGCAGCTTAGAGTGGGGAACGGTCACCGGGGAGCTGTTTTTT	CASSLEWGTVTGELFF
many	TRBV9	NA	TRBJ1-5	TGTGCCAGCAGCGCGTCGTCGGGCGGTAATCAGCCCCAGCATTTT	CASSASSGGNQPQHF
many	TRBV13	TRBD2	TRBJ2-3	TGTGCCAGCAGCTTAGTACGCGGGAGTGAAGATACGCAGTATTTT	CASSLVRGSEDTQYF
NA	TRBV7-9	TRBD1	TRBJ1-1	TGTGCCAGCAGCAAAGGACAGGAGAACACTGAAGCTTTCTTT	CASSKGQENTEAFF
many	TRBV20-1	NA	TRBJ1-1	TGCAGTGCTAGGTACGGGAACACTGAAGCTTTCTTT	CSARYGNTEAFF
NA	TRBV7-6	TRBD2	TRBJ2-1	TGTGCCAGCAGCTCCCACGGGACTAGCGGGAGGTCCTCCTACAATGAGCAGTTCTTC	CASSSHGTSGRSSYNEQFF
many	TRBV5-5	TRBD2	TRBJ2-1	TGTGCCAGCAGTTCCGGGACTAGCGGGAGTTTGTGGAATGAGCAGTTCTTC	CASSSGTSGSLWNEQFF
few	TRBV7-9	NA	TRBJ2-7	TGTGCCAGCAGCTCCTGGGACAACTCCTACGAGCAGTACTTC	CASSSWDNSYEQYF
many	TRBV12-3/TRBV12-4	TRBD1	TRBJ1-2	TGTGCCAGCAGTCGACAGGGCGGGGACGGCTACACCTTC	CASSRQGGDGYTF
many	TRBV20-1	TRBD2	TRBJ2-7	TGCAGTGCTAGGGATAGCGGGAGGGCCACATTCTACGAGCAGTACTTC	CSARDSGRATFYEQYF
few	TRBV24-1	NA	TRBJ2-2	TGTGCCACCACCGCCAGCTTGAACACCGGGGAGCTGTTTTTT	CATTASLNTGELFF
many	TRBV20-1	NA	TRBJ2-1	TGCAGTGCTAGGAGACTCGGCAGGGAGGCTTACAATGAGCAGTTCTTC	CSARRLGREAYNEQFF
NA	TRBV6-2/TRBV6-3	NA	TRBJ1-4	TGTGCCAGCAGTTACCGGCAGGTTGCCGTACAGGATGGAAAACTGTTTTTT	CASSYRQVAVQDGKLFF
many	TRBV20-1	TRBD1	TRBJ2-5	TGCAGTGCTAAACAGGGGCAAGAGACCCAGTACTTC	CSAKQGQETQYF
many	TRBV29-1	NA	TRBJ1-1	TGCAGCGTTAAAGGACAGCTTAGTCCAGCCACTGAAGCTTTCTTT	CSVKGQLSPATEAFF
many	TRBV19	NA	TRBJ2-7	TGTGCCAGTAGTATCACCAACCAGGCCTCCTGGGGGTACGAGCAGTACTTC	CASSITNQASWGYEQYF
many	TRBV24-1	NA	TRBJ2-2	TGTGCCACCAGTGTGGGGATCACCGGGGAGCTGTTTTTT	CATSVGITGELFF
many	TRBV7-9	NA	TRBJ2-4	TGTGCCAGCAGTCAAATCCGCTATGATCGGGAACTAGCCAAAAACATTCAGTACTTC	CASSQIRYDRELAKNIQYF
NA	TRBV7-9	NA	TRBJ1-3	TGTGCCAGCAGCTTAGAGGGCAGCTCTGGAAACACCATATATTTT	CASSLEGSSGNTIYF
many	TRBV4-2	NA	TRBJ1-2	TGTGCCAGCAGCCAAGCCGGGGAGACCTATGGCTACACCTTC	CASSQAGETYGYTF
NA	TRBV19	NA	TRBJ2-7	TGTGCCAGTAGTTCCGATAGGGACTGGACCTACGAGCAGTACTTC	CASSSDRDWTYEQYF
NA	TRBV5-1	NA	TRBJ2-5	TGCGCCAGCAGCTTCAGGGGCCAAGAGACCCAGTACTTC	CASSFRGQETQYF
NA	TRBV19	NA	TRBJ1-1	TGTGCCAGTAGTATAGATCGAAACAGGGCCACTGAAGCTTTCTTT	CASSIDRNRATEAFF
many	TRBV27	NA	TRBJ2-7	TGTGCCAGCAGTTTATCGGTCCGACAGGCGGACGAGCAGTACTTC	CASSLSVRQADEQYF
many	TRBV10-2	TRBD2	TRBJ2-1	TGCGCCAGCACTCTGTCGATAGCGGGGACTTACAATGAGCAGTTCTTC	CASTLSIAGTYNEQFF
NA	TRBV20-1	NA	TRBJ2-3	TGCAGTGCCAGATTCATGGCAGATACGCAGTATTTT	CSARFMADTQYF
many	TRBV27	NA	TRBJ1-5	TGTGCCAGCAGACAGGGCAATCAGCCCCAGCATTTT	CASRQGNQPQHF
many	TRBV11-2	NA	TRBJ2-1	TGTGCCAGCAGCCTAAGACTAGGGCCAGAGGAGCAGTTCTTC	CASSLRLGPEEQFF
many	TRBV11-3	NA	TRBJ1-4	TGTGCCAGCAGCTTAGAGGGAATCCAGGGAAATGAAAAACTGTTTTTT	CASSLEGIQGNEKLFF
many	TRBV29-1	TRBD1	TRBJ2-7	TGCAGCGCCGGGACAGGGAGGCGAGAGCAGTACTTC	CSAGTGRREQYF
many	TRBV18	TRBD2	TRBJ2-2	TGTGCCAGCTCTCCACTGCAGGGACTAGCGAACACCGGGGAGCTGTTTTTT	CASSPLQGLANTGELFF
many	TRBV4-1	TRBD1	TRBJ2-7	TGCGCCAGCAGCCCCATATTCCGGCAGGGGGCCTACGAGCAGTACTTC	CASSPIFRQGAYEQYF
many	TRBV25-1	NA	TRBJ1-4	TGTGCCAGCTGTCCCCGTCCGGGATTTGAAGAAAAACTGTTTTTT	CASCPRPGFEEKLFF
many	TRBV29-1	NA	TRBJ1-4	TGCAGCGTTGTTCAGGCAGGGAGGGAAAAACTGTTTTTT	CSVVQAGREKLFF
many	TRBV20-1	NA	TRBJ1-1	TGCAGTGCTTACCGGGACAATATGAACACTGAAGCTTTCTTT	CSAYRDNMNTEAFF
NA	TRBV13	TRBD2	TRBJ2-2	TGTGCCAGCAGTTCAATAGCGGGAAGGAACACCGGGGAGCTGTTTTTT	CASSSIAGRNTGELFF
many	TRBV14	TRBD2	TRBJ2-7	TGTGCCAGCAGCGAACTCCTAGCGGGAGGAGCCTACGAGCAGTACTTC	CASSELLAGGAYEQYF
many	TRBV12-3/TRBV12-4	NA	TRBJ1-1	TGTGCCAGCAGTTTAAAGGGGAACACTGAAGCTTTCTTT	CASSLKGNTEAFF
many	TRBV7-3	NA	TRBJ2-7	TGTGCCAGCGGTAGGGAGCACCTAGGGGAGCAGTACTTC	CASGREHLGEQYF
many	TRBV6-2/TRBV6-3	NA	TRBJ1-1	TGTGCCAGCAGATATGTTACGGGGGGGACTAAATATGGAGAAGAAGCTTTCTTT	CASRYVTGGTKYGEEAFF
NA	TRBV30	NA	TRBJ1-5	TGTGCCTGGAGGGTAAATAGTGGCAATCAGCCCCAGCATTTT	CAWRVNSGNQPQHF
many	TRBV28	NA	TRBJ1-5	TGTGCCAGCAGCATAAGGAGCAATCAGCCCCAGCATTTT	CASSIRSNQPQHF
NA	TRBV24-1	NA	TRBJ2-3	TGTGCCACCGGACAGAGGACAGATACGCAGTATTTT	CATGQRTDTQYF
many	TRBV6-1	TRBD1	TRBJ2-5	TGTGCCAGCAGGTTTGACAGGGTAGAGACCCAGTACTTC	CASRFDRVETQYF
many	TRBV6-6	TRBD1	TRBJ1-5	TGTGCCAGCAGTTGGGCCGTCGACAGGGTGAAAAATCAGCCCCAGCATTTT	CASSWAVDRVKNQPQHF
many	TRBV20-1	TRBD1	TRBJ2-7	TGCAGTGCTAGAGCTTCCACCCGACAGGGGGTATCGGGTGAGCAGTACTTC	CSARASTRQGVSGEQYF
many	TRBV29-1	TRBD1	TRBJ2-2	TGCAGCCGACAGGGAAAGGTGAACACCGGGGAGCTGTTTTTT	CSRQGKVNTGELFF
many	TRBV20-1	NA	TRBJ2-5	TGCAGTGCGCCGACAGGCTTTGGAGAGACCCAGTACTTC	CSAPTGFGETQYF
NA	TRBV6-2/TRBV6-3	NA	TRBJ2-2	TGTGCCAGCAGTTATTACCGACAGAACACCGGGGAGCTGTTTTTT	CASSYYRQNTGELFF
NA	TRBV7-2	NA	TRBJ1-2	TGTGCCAGCTGCTACTCTAAATCGGGAGCAACCTATGGCTACACCTTC	CASCYSKSGATYGYTF
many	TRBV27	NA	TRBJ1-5	TGTGCCAGCAGGGGAACAGGGTATAGCAATCAGCCCCAGCATTTT	CASRGTGYSNQPQHF
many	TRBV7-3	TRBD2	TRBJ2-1	TGTGCCAGCAGCTTACACCGGGGGGACAATGAGCAGTTCTTC	CASSLHRGDNEQFF
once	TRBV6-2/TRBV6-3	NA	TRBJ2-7	TGTGCCAGCAGTCGCGTGCGGCTACCTACCCACGAGCAGTACTTC	CASSRVRLPTHEQYF
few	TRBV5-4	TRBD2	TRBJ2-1	TGTGCCAGCAGCCCCAACCAACTAGCGGGAGGTTCCAATGAGCAGTTCTTC	CASSPNQLAGGSNEQFF
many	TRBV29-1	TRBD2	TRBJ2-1	TGCAGCGTTGACGGACTAGCGGGATACAATGAGCAGTTCTTC	CSVDGLAGYNEQFF
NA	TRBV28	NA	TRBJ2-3	TGTGCCAGCACCCCGGGTAGATTGACAGATACGCAGTATTTT	CASTPGRLTDTQYF
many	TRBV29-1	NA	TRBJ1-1	TGCAGCGTTGGGGTGAGCACTGAAGCTTTCTTT	CSVGVSTEAFF
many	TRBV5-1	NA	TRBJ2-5	TGCGCCAGCAGCTTGGGAGACAGCCACCAAGAGACCCAGTACTTC	CASSLGDSHQETQYF
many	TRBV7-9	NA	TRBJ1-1	TGTGCCAGCAGCTTAACACCCACAGCTGAAGCTTTCTTT	CASSLTPTAEAFF
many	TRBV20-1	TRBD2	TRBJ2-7	TGCAGTGCTAGCGGGAGGAGCTACGAGCAGTACTTC	CSASGRSYEQYF